The clone carrying this T cell receptor (beta chain) has more than one count but fewer than ten. What it binds is unknown. The source of the sample is a study of identical twins. Study-wide findings and caveats: Twins shared out-of-frame alpha sequences with excess low generation probability. For monozygotic twins, models underestimated out-of-frame TCR alpha sharing.

V dropped 4 bases and J dropped 0; count of bases not matched to a gene: 7. CDR3 length equals 17 residues. Germline-derived CDR1 and CDR2 are MDHEN and SYDVKM. Template switching created a universal primer site, and the cDNA included unique molecular identifiers. TCRdb redid the calling of the 5' RACE reads with MiXCR, one entry per CDR3 protein. Seen here are 1.5 million to 2 million distinct CDR3 sequences, about 32% observed once, and the top ten hold 0.27%. The clonotype was recovered from a newborn girl in good health. The rearrangement links TRBV28 to TRBJ2-5, with 11 nucleotides matching TRBD1. The sequenced sample was cord blood. The CDR3, as DNA: TGTGCCAGCAGTTCACCCACGGACAGGGGGCACCAAGAGACCCAGTACTTC. Protein: CASSSPTDRGHQETQYF.